The rows below give T cell receptor beta chains drawn from one sample of a study of Ad26.COV2.S vaccination and SARS-CoV-2 variants. Clones were read by immunoSEQ multiplex PCR, and TCRdb kept only the in-frame ones, dropping some. This sample has 290,000 or so clones, with more than 75% found just once. The material was peripheral blood, obtained in a trial of Ad26.COV2.S vaccine versus placebo. The source of these receptors is a person between 18 and 60 years old who received the Ad26.COV2.S COVID-19 vaccine or a placebo. The CDR3 runs from the conserved cysteine through the conserved F or W. Fields, in order: D gene, CDR3 length, V gene, clone size, CDR3 protein. A D gene is named only where the DNA matches it firmly. Only some rows state a clone size, as once, few, many or a class for expanded clones.

d_gene: TRBD1; len: 13; v_gene: TRBV27; abundance: NA; CDR3aa: CASSLDRAETQYF
d_gene: NA; len: 16; v_gene: TRBV18; abundance: NA; CDR3aa: CASSPNDGSSGNTIYF
d_gene: NA; len: 12; v_gene: TRBV30; abundance: NA; CDR3aa: CAWSVSNYGYTF
d_gene: NA; len: 12; v_gene: TRBV5-6; abundance: NA; CDR3aa: CASSLGRETQYF
d_gene: NA; len: 15; v_gene: TRBV5-1; abundance: NA; CDR3aa: CASSLGLGTYNEQFF
d_gene: NA; len: 14; v_gene: TRBV5-1; abundance: NA; CDR3aa: CASSLGYTGYEQYF
d_gene: NA; len: 15; v_gene: TRBV4-2; abundance: NA; CDR3aa: CASSQGATANNEQFF
d_gene: NA; len: 13; v_gene: TRBV7-2; abundance: NA; CDR3aa: CASSPGLNSPLHF
d_gene: NA; len: 15; v_gene: TRBV4-1; abundance: NA; CDR3aa: CASSQPRGRGAEAFF
d_gene: TRBD1; len: 14; v_gene: TRBV28; abundance: NA; CDR3aa: CASSSGGSNQPQHF
d_gene: TRBD1; len: 16; v_gene: TRBV27; abundance: NA; CDR3aa: CASSLSRGQGTYEQYF
d_gene: NA; len: 13; v_gene: TRBV19; abundance: NA; CDR3aa: CASSIQGIDTQYF
d_gene: TRBD2; len: 16; v_gene: TRBV7-9; abundance: NA; CDR3aa: CASTKNLAGGGNEQFF
d_gene: TRBD1; len: 17; v_gene: TRBV5-1; abundance: NA; CDR3aa: CASSLGGTGGTGNTIYF
d_gene: NA; len: 12; v_gene: TRBV12-3/TRBV12-4; abundance: NA; CDR3aa: CASSLEYNEQFF
d_gene: NA; len: 15; v_gene: TRBV4-2; abundance: NA; CDR3aa: CASSQRRGDFYGYTF
d_gene: TRBD1; len: 13; v_gene: TRBV12-3/TRBV12-4; abundance: NA; CDR3aa: CASKTGGNYGYTF
d_gene: NA; len: 14; v_gene: TRBV4-2; abundance: once; CDR3aa: CASSQDRASDEQFF
d_gene: TRBD2; len: 15; v_gene: TRBV14; abundance: NA; CDR3aa: CASSPRLAGGPRQFF
d_gene: NA; len: 11; v_gene: TRBV2; abundance: NA; CDR3aa: CASSAPLRAFF
d_gene: TRBD2; len: 15; v_gene: TRBV7-2; abundance: NA; CDR3aa: CASSLSGRNQETQYF
d_gene: NA; len: 16; v_gene: TRBV11-2; abundance: few; CDR3aa: CASSLGQGHPGETQYF
d_gene: NA; len: 15; v_gene: TRBV7-2; abundance: NA; CDR3aa: CASSLVVASSNEQFF
d_gene: NA; len: 14; v_gene: TRBV5-4; abundance: NA; CDR3aa: CASSLGDLDNEQFF
d_gene: TRBD2; len: 15; v_gene: TRBV2; abundance: NA; CDR3aa: CASMEREVFYNEQFF
d_gene: NA; len: 14; v_gene: TRBV5-6; abundance: NA; CDR3aa: CASSFRGVLTEAFF
d_gene: TRBD2; len: 12; v_gene: TRBV28; abundance: NA; CDR3aa: CASSLRGYEQYF
d_gene: TRBD2; len: 14; v_gene: TRBV4-3; abundance: NA; CDR3aa: CASSHGLAADTQYF
d_gene: TRBD2; len: 15; v_gene: TRBV19; abundance: NA; CDR3aa: CASSMGTSAYNEQFF
d_gene: TRBD1; len: 15; v_gene: TRBV4-2; abundance: NA; CDR3aa: CASSRYRDSDYEQYF
d_gene: NA; len: 18; v_gene: TRBV7-8; abundance: NA; CDR3aa: CASSLEGAFGASHYEQYF
d_gene: NA; len: 16; v_gene: TRBV28; abundance: once; CDR3aa: CASSLPAGPSGNTIYF
d_gene: NA; len: 14; v_gene: TRBV27; abundance: NA; CDR3aa: CASSLSPDRIKQYF
d_gene: NA; len: 15; v_gene: TRBV9; abundance: NA; CDR3aa: CASSFAGGVNYGYTF
d_gene: TRBD1; len: 13; v_gene: TRBV7-3; abundance: NA; CDR3aa: CASSPGTGTEQYF
d_gene: NA; len: 15; v_gene: TRBV5-1; abundance: NA; CDR3aa: CASSLASGYTGELFF
d_gene: NA; len: 13; v_gene: TRBV29-1; abundance: once; CDR3aa: CSVESGADEKLFF
d_gene: NA; len: 12; v_gene: TRBV13; abundance: once; CDR3aa: CASSLELETQYF
d_gene: TRBD2; len: 15; v_gene: TRBV5-4; abundance: NA; CDR3aa: CASSLATGLVYEQYF
d_gene: NA; len: 22; v_gene: TRBV12-5; abundance: NA; CDR3aa: CASGSNPTATLAGTLSPEKLFF
d_gene: NA; len: 14; v_gene: TRBV25-1; abundance: NA; CDR3aa: CASSGGFGYSPLHF
d_gene: NA; len: 19; v_gene: TRBV18; abundance: few; CDR3aa: CASSPPGGRSTAFGNTIYF
d_gene: NA; len: 15; v_gene: TRBV23-1; abundance: NA; CDR3aa: CASSQSLGYYNEQFF
d_gene: NA; len: 14; v_gene: TRBV19; abundance: once; CDR3aa: CASSNGHSNEKLFF
d_gene: TRBD2; len: 22; v_gene: TRBV4-3; abundance: NA; CDR3aa: CASSQDFGNLAGGPVAKNIQYF
d_gene: TRBD1; len: 19; v_gene: TRBV4-3; abundance: once; CDR3aa: CASSQRLDRVGTGANVLTF
d_gene: NA; len: 14; v_gene: TRBV29-1; abundance: NA; CDR3aa: CSVEEGQENTEAFF
d_gene: NA; len: 17; v_gene: TRBV7-3; abundance: NA; CDR3aa: CASSLNSGSSGANVLTF
d_gene: NA; len: 13; v_gene: TRBV4-1; abundance: NA; CDR3aa: CASSLSSGNTIYF
d_gene: TRBD2; len: 16; v_gene: TRBV5-1; abundance: NA; CDR3aa: CASSGLAGVGTGELFF
d_gene: TRBD1; len: 14; v_gene: TRBV10-3; abundance: NA; CDR3aa: CAIRKTGNEYEQYF
d_gene: TRBD1; len: 16; v_gene: TRBV19; abundance: NA; CDR3aa: CASTMKWGQGTGTQYF
d_gene: TRBD2; len: 15; v_gene: TRBV27; abundance: NA; CDR3aa: CASSSLAGAGDEQYF
d_gene: NA; len: 13; v_gene: TRBV7-3; abundance: NA; CDR3aa: CASSPDSNQPQHF